This T cell receptor (beta chain) derives from a study of cytomegalovirus exposure and HLA in healthy donors. The germline CDR1 and CDR2 sequences are SGHNT and YYREEE (reference sequence). Trimming cost V 4 bases and J 2 bases; bases outside gene matches: 8. This CDR3 contains 16 residues. Researchers ran the PCR with 60 Vbeta and 13 Jbeta primers. TCRdb's copy holds only in-frame clones and misses some; the assay was immunoSEQ multiplex PCR. The sample includes around 46,000 clones. The TCR was taken from a woman aged 40 to 50 in good health and CMV-seronegative. The sample comprised PBMCs. This chain joins TRBV5-4 and TRBJ2-5; 10 positions agree with TRBD2. CDR3 nucleotides: TGTGCCAGCAGCACCAGGACTAGCGGAACTCAAGAGACCCAGTACTTC. Translating gives CASSTRTSGTQETQYF. Looking up the rest from reference TRBV5-4 and TRBJ2-5 gives the full variable domain: ETGVTQSPTHLIKTRGQQVTLRCSSQSGHNTVSWYQQALGQGPQFIFQYYREEENGRGNFPPRFSGLQFPNYSSELNVNALELDDSALYLCASSTRTSGTQETQYFGPGTRLLVL.